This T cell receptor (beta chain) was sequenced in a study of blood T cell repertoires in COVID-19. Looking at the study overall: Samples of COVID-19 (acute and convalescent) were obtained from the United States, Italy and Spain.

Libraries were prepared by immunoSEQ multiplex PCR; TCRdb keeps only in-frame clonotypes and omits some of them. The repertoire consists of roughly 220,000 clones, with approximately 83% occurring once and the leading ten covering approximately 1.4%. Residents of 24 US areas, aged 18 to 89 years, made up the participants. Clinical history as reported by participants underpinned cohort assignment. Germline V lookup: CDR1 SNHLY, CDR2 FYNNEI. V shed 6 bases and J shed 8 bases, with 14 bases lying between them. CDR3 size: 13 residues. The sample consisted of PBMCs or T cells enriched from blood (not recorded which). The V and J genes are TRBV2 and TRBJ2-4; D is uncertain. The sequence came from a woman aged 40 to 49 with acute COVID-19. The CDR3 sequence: CASSPGSLDIQYF. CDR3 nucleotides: TGTGCCAGCAGCCCCGGTTCGTTAGACATTCAGTACTTC.